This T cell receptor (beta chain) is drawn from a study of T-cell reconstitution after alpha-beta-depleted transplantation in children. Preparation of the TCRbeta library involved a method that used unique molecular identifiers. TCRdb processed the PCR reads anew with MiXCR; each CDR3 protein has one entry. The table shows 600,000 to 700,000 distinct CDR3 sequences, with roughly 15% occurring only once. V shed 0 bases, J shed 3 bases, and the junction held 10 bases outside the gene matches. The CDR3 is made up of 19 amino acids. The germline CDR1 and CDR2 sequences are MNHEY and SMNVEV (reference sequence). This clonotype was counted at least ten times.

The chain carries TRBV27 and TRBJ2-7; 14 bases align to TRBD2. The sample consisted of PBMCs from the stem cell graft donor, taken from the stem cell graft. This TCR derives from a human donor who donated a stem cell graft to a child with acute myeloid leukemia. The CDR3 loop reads CASSLSDPGTSGGIYEQYF. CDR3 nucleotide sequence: TGTGCCAGCAGTTTATCGGACCCCGGGACTAGCGGGGGAATCTACGAGCAGTACTTC.